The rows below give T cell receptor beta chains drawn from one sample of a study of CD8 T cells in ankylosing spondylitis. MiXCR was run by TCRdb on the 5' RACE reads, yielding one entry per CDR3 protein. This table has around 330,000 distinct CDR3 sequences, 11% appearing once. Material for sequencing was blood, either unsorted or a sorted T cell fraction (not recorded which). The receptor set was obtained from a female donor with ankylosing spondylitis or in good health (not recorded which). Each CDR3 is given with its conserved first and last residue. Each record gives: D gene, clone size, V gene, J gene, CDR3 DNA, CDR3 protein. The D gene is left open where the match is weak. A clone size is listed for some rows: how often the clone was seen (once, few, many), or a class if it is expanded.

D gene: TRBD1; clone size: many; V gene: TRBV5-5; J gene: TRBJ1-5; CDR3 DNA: TGTGCCAGCAGCTTGGGGACAGGGAGGCGTCAGCCCCAGCATTTT; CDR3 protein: CASSLGTGRRQPQHF
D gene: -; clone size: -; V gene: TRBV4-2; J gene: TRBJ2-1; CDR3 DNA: TGTGCCAGCAGCCCCTCTGGGGAGACAACCTACAATGAGCAGTTCTTC; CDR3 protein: CASSPSGETTYNEQFF
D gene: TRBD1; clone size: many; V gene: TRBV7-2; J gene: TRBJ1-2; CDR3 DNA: TGTGCCAGCAGCCCACAGGGGCACTATGGCTACACCTTC; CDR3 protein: CASSPQGHYGYTF
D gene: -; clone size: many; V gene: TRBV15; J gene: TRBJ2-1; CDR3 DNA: TGTGCCACCAGCAGAGTGGCAGGGCGTGAGCAGTTCTTC; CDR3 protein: CATSRVAGREQFF
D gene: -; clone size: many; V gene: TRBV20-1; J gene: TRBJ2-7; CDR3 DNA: TGCAGTGCTAGACAGGACTACGAGCAGTACTTC; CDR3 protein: CSARQDYEQYF
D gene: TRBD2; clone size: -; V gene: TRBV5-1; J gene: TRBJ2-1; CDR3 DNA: TGCGCCAGCAGCTTGGAAGTAGCGGGGGGTAACAATGAGCAGTTCTTC; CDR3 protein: CASSLEVAGGNNEQFF
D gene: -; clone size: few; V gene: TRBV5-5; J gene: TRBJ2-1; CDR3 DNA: TGTGCCAGCAGTACGCGACACTCGCCCAATGAGCAGTTCTTC; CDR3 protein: CASSTRHSPNEQFF
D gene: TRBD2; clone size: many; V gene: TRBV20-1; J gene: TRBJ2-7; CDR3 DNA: TGCAGTGCTCCGACTAGCGGGAGGACTGACTACGAGCAGTACTTC; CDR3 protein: CSAPTSGRTDYEQYF
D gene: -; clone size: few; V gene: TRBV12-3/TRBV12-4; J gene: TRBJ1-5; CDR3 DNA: TGTGCCAGCAGTTTGGGTTCCGGCAATCAGCCCCAGCATTTT; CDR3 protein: CASSLGSGNQPQHF
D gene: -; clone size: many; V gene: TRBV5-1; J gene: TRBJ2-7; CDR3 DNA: TGCGCCAGCAGCTTGGCCACGGGAAACGAGCAGTACTTC; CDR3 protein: CASSLATGNEQYF
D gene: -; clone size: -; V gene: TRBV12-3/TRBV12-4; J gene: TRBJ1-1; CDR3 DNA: TGTGCCAGCAGTTTCGCGGGGAATAACGAAGCTTTCTTT; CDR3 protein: CASSFAGNNEAFF
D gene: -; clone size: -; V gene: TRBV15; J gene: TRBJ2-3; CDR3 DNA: TGTGCCACCAGCAGAGGGGCCCACATAACTAGCACAGATACGCAGTATTTT; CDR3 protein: CATSRGAHITSTDTQYF
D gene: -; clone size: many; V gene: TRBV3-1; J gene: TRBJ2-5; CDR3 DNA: TGTGCCAGCAGCCAAATGTCACAAGAGACCCAGTACTTC; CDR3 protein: CASSQMSQETQYF
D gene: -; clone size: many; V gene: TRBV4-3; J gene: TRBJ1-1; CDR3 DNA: TGCGCCAGCAGCAGGGGAGCTGAAGCTTTCTTT; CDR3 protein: CASSRGAEAFF
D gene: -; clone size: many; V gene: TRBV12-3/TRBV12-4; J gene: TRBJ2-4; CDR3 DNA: TGTGCCAGCAGTCCCCTAAAAAACATTCAGTACTTC; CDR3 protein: CASSPLKNIQYF
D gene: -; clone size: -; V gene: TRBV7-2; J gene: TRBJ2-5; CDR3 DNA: TGTGCCAGCAGCTTCCCTGGAGAGGTAGAGACCCAGTACTTC; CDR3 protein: CASSFPGEVETQYF
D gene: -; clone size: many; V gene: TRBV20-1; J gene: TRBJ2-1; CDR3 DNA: TGCAGTGCTAGAGGAGATGCAGGGCCTCACAATGAGCAGTTCTTC; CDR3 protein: CSARGDAGPHNEQFF
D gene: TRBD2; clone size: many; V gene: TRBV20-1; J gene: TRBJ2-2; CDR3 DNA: TGCAGTGCTAGCCGGCTAGCGGCGAACACCGGGGAGCTGTTTTTT; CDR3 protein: CSASRLAANTGELFF
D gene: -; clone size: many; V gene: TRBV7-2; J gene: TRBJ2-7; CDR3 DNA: TGTGCCAGCAGCTTTGGTCCGGGAGAACATCTCTACGAGCAGTACTTC; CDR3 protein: CASSFGPGEHLYEQYF
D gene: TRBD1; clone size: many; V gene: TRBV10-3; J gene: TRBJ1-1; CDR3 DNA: TGTGCCACGGAGCGAGACAGGGGGACTGAAGCTTTCTTT; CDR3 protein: CATERDRGTEAFF
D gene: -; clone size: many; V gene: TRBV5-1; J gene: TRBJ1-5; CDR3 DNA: TGCGCCAGCAGTGCTGCAGGAAATAGCAATCAGCCCCAGCATTTT; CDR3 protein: CASSAAGNSNQPQHF
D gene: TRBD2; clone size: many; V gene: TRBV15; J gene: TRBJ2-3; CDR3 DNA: TGTGCCACCAAAAGAAGAGCGGGAGGGGCCGATACGCAGTATTTT; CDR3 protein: CATKRRAGGADTQYF
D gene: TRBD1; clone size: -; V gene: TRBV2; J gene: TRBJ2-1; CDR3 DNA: TGTGACAGCAGACCAACAGGGGGAGGTGAGCAGTTCTTC; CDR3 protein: CDSRPTGGGEQFF
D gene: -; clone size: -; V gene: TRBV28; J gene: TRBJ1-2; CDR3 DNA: TGTGCCAGCAGACCTTCAGGGATTTCTTATGGCTACACCTTC; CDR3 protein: CASRPSGISYGYTF
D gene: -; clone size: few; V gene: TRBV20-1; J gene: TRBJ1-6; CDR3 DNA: TGCAGTGCTAGATCGACAGCGAATTCACCCCTCCACTTT; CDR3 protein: CSARSTANSPLHF
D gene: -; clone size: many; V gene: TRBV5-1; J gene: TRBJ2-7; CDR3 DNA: TGCGCCAGCAGCTTGGCCGACAGAGACTACGAGCAGTACTTC; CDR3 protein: CASSLADRDYEQYF
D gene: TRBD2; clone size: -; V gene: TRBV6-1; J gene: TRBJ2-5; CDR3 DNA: TGTGCTCACACTCGAGGTAGCGGGGTCCAAGAGACCCAGTACTTC; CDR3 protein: CAHTRGSGVQETQYF
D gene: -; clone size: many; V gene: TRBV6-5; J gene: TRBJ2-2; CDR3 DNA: TGTGCCAGCAGTTACTCCCCGTGGGCCGGGGAGCTGTTTTTT; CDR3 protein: CASSYSPWAGELFF
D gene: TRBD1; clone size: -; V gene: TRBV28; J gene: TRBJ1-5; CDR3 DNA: TGTGCCAGCAGTTCCCCGGAGGAACGGACAGGGGTTGGGAATCAGCCCCAGCATTTT; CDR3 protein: CASSSPEERTGVGNQPQHF
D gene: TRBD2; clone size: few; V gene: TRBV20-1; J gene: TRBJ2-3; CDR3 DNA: TGCAGTGCTAGAAGGGCTAGCGGGAGGTCCACAGATACGCAGTATTTT; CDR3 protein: CSARRASGRSTDTQYF
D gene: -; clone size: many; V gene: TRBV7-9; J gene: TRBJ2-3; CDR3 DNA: TGTGCCAGCAGCTTAGGGCTAGCAAGGGATACGCAGTATTTT; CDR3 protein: CASSLGLARDTQYF
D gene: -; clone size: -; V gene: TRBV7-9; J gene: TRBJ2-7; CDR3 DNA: TGTGCCAGCAGCCGAACGGCACAGGAAGCCTACGAGCAGTACTTC; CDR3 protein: CASSRTAQEAYEQYF
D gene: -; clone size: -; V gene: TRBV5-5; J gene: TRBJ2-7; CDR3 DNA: TGTGCCAGCAGCTTGGCTCCGGCACCGTACACCTCCTACGAGCAGTACTTC; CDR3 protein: CASSLAPAPYTSYEQYF
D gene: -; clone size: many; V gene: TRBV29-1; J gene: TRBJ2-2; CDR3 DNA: TGCACCGCCAGGGGAGGGTTCACCGGGGAGCTGTTTTTT; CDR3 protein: CTARGGFTGELFF
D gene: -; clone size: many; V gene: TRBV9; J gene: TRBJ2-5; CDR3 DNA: TGTGCCAGCAGCGTAGTTCCGACTGAGGTTGCCGAGACCCAGTACTTC; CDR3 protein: CASSVVPTEVAETQYF
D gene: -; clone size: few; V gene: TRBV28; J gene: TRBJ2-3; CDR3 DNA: TGTGCCAGTGTCGGGAAAGCTAGCACAGATACGCAGTATTTT; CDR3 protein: CASVGKASTDTQYF
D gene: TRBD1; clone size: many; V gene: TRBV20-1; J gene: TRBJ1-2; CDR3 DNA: TGCAGTGCTAGGAAGGGACAGGGTTATGGCTACACCTTC; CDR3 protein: CSARKGQGYGYTF
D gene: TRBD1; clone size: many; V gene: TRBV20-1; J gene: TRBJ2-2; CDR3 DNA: TGCAGTGCCAGGGGGCGGACTTACACCGGGGAGCTGTTTTTT; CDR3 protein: CSARGRTYTGELFF
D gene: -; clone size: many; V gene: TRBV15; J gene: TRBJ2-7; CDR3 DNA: TGTGCCACCAGCAAGGGGTGGTTAGGGCCGGGCTACGAGCAGTACTTC; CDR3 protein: CATSKGWLGPGYEQYF
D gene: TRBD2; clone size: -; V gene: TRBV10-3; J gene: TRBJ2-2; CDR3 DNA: TGTGCCATTCTTCGGGAGGACACCGGGGAGCTGTTTTTT; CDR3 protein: CAILREDTGELFF
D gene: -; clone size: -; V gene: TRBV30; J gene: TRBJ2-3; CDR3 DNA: TGTGCCTGGAGTACAGGAAGCACAGATACGCAGTATTTT; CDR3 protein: CAWSTGSTDTQYF